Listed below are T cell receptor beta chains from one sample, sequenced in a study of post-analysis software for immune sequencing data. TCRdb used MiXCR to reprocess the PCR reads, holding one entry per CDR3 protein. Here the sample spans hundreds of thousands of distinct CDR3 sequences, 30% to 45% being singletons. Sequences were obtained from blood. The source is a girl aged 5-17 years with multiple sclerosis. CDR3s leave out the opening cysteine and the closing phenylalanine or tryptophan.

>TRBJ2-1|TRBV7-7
ASSLWAGGYNEQF
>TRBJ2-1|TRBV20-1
SEIYRNEQF
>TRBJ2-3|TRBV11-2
ASSLDQGLADQGTQY
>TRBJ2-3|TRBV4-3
ASSQGLGGGTDTQY
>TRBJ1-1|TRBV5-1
ASSSATGGLNTEAF
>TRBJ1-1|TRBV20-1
SARWGGGNTEAF
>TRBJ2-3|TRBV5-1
ASSFSGGSMDTQY
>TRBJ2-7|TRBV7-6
ASSLGTGGSGEQY
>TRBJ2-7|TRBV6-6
ASSPRDRAIYEQY
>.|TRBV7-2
ASSPTPGVGEQY
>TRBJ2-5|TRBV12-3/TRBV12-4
ASSPFSRAGGPQY
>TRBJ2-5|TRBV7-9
ASEEKGTETQY
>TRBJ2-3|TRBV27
ASRETHGGTDTQY
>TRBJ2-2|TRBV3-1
ASRPTGTGGTGELF
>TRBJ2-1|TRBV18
ASSPPQGNYNEQF
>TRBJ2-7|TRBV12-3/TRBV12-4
ASSLTLDSYEQY
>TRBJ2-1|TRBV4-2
ASSDNSLAPNEQF
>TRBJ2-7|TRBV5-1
ASSLDEGYYEQY
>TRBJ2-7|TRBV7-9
ASSSSKRSYEQY
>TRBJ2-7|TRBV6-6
ASSYLTGDSYEQY
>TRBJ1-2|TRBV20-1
SAALTGDHDGYT
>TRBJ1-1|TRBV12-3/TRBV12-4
ASSGVSAF
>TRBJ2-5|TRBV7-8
ASSSLGGQVKETQY
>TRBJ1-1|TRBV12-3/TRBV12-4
ASSSGQGTPEAF
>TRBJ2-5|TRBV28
ASSSPGTGVIQETQY
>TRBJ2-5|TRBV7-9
ASSIAAVGETQY
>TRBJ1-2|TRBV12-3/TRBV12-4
ASSKGAWTGLSGYGYT
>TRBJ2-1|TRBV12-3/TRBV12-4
ASSPGSNEQF
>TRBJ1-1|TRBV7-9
ASSESLGNTEAF
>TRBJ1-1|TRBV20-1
SARVQGYSEAF
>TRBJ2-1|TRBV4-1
ASSQSAGVGNEQF
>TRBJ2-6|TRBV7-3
ASSFQLTTPSSGANVLT
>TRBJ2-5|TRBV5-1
ASSLGAGATGTQY
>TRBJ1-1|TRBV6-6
ASSYSTRTTEAF
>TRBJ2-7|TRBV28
ASSARGNSYEQY
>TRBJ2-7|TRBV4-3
ASSQGDRAKDQY
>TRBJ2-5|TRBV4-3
ASSLARTSIETQY
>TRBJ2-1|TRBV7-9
ASSLSGSVCHEQF
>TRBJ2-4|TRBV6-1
ASSDPGQGLAKNIQY
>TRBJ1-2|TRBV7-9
ASSRTPTNYGYT
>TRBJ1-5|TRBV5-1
ASSFLPGDSNQPQH
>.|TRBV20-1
SAPRGRQDEQY
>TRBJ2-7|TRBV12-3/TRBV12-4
ASSTGQGVEQY